The clone carrying this TCR beta chain has a handful of counts. Original handling: Cell counts per sample came from amplifying reference gene primers. Here immunoSEQ multiplex PCR was the method, and the copy in TCRdb shows in-frame clones only, minus some. Clonal size and the V and J genes are those of that table, whereas D and trimming came from the DNA. The sample has 60,000 to 80,000 clones, roughly 83% seen once. This sample stems from a study of blood T cell repertoires in COVID-19. Study summary: The United States, Italy and Spain were the sources of the acute and convalescent COVID-19 samples. From T cells, B-cell-depleted T cells, or PBMCs came the material, which was cDNA or gDNA.

CDR3 length: 13 residues. Germline CDR1 is MDHEN and CDR2 is SYDVKM. Trimming left V 6 bases short and J 8 bases short, with 16 bases between. The receptor comes from a man aged 45-65 years with active COVID-19. This chain uses TRBV28 with TRBJ1-2; D may be TRBD1 (5 bases). The sample was peripheral blood. For the CDR3, the DNA is TGTGCCAGCAGCCGTCAAGGGGTCAGAGGCTACACCTTC. Protein product: CASSRQGVRGYTF.